This T cell receptor (beta chain) was retrieved from a study of post-analysis software for immune sequencing data. Unique molecular identifiers were present in the TCR beta cDNA libraries. TCRdb itself ran the PCR reads through MiXCR, one entry per CDR3 protein. There are about 200,000 distinct CDR3 sequences in the sample; around 30% occur only once, and about 3.7% lies in the top ten. The CDR3 sequence is 14 residues long. Between the trimmed V and J ends, which lost 5 bases and 4 bases, there was a span of 13 bases. Points on this clonotype: Its antigen is undetermined. A much bigger clone sits one base away, suggesting this may be a read error.

Findings of the study overall: When the samples were clustered directly with F measure, those that had been prepared in the same batch showed strong co-clustering. With TRBV5-6, TRBV5-1 and TRBV20-1 included, about five TRBV segments were more frequent in patients than in controls.

This TCR was sampled from a girl aged 2 to 17 with multiple sclerosis. The chain is built from TRBV12-3 or TRBV12-4 and TRBJ2-3, with D perhaps TRBD2 (6 bases). The sequenced sample was blood. As DNA, the CDR3 is TGTGCCAGCAGTGCGGGGTTGGGAGCAGATACGCAGTATTTT. Translation gives CASSAGLGADTQYF.